These 24 T cell receptor beta chains share one sample of origin, sequenced in a study of T cell responses to AZD1222 COVID-19 vaccine. Sequencing was performed with immunoSEQ multiplex PCR; in TCRdb, only in-frame clones are kept and a portion is missing. The sample lists about 110,000 clones; less than 95% were seen once. Source: peripheral blood, taken 28 days after the second AZD1222 dose. These receptors all stem from an adult who received the AZD1222 COVID-19 vaccine.

The chain couples TRBV7-9 to TRBJ2-1; D tentatively fits TRBD1 or TRBD2 (5 bases each). CDR1 and CDR2 from the germline V gene are SEHNR and FQNEAQ (reference sequence). The ends were cut back, 10 bases at V and 5 bases at J, with 6 bases in the middle. The CDR3 totals 10 residues. The CDR3 DNA reads TGTGCCACGGGGCACAATGAGCAGTTCTTC. Protein: CATGHNEQFF.

The chain has TRBV5-1 and TRBJ1-3; D unresolved. V lost 0 bases and J 2 bases, leaving 6 bases between the germline ends. Germline lookup yields CDR1 SGHRS and CDR2 YFSETQ. CDR3 length: 14 residues. The chain's CDR3 is CASSLAEAGNTIYF. CDR3 nucleotides: TGCGCCAGCAGCTTGGCGGAAGCTGGAAACACCATATATTTT.

The V and J genes are TRBV7-2 and TRBJ1-3; 9 positions match TRBD1. This CDR3 is 15 amino acids long. J gave up 4 bases and V 5 bases, and 6 bases lay outside the gene matches. Germline CDR1 and CDR2: SGHTA and FQGNSA. CDR3 loop: CASSPQGARGNTIYF. CDR3 DNA sequence: TGTGCCAGCAGCCCACAGGGGGCGCGAGGAAACACCATATATTTT.

The chain links TRBV5-4 to TRBJ2-7; D uncertain. The CDR3 has 13 amino acids. The germline CDR1 and CDR2 sequences are SGHNT and YYREEE (reference sequence). Trimming took 2 bases from V and 7 from J, leaving 13 bases between them. CDR3 DNA sequence: TGTGCCAGCAGCTTAACCCCCGTCTATGAGCAGTACTTC. Protein sequence: CASSLTPVYEQYF.

The genes are TRBV19 and TRBJ1-1, with D hard to call. The V end lost 10 bases, the J end lost 1 base, and 13 bases lay between the germline ends. The CDR3 consists of 13 residues. CDR1 and CDR2 (germline): LNHDA, SQIVND (reference sequence). CDR3 coding DNA: TGTGCCACAACCGCCAGACAGAACACTGAAGCTTTCTTT. Its translation is CATTARQNTEAFF.

The chain recombines TRBV7-2 with TRBJ1-5; D remains unclear. Germline CDR1 reads SGHTA; CDR2 reads FQGNSA. V lost 5 bases and J 3 bases, leaving 11 bases between the germline ends. The CDR3 contains 14 residues. CDR3 nucleotide sequence: TGTGCCAGCAGCGGAGACACGAACAATCAGCCCCAGCATTTT. Its translation: CASSGDTNNQPQHF.

The chain links TRBV28 to TRBJ2-5, with 9 nucleotides matching TRBD1. CDR3 length equals 16 residues. The germline CDR1 and CDR2 sequences are MDHEN and SYDVKM. The J segment lost 5 bases and the V segment lost 2 bases, leaving 9 bases of the junction unmatched. Here the CDR3 reads CASSLRGQGLHETQYF. CDR3 coding DNA: TGTGCCAGCAGTTTACGCGGACAGGGGCTTCATGAGACCCAGTACTTC.

This clone was seen once. The chain employs TRBV6-5 and TRBJ1-2, with D possibly being TRBD1 (5 bases). The CDR3 runs 13 residues. Deletions cut 7 bases from V and 4 bases from J, with 13 bases between. Germline V CDR1 and CDR2: MNHEY, SVGAGI. CDR3 residues: CASTPGGGYGYTF. The CDR3 DNA reads TGTGCCAGCACCCCGGGGGGTGGCTATGGCTACACCTTC.

About this clone: Other nucleotide sequences from this sample produce the same CDR3. The V gene is TRBV9, the J gene TRBJ1-5; D is possibly TRBD1 (5 bases). Germline loops: CDR1 SGDLS, CDR2 YYNGEE. The CDR3 spans 14 residues. V was clipped by 4 bases and J by 0 bases, with 8 bases between them. The chain's CDR3 is CASSPQGSNQPQHF. CDR3 nucleotides: TGTGCCAGCAGCCCTCAGGGTAGCAATCAGCCCCAGCATTTT. Complete variable domain (other parts from reference TRBV9 and TRBJ1-5): DSGVTQTPKHLITATGQRVTLRCSPRSGDLSVYWYQQSLDQGLQFLIQYYNGEERAKGNILERFSAQQFPDLHSELNLSSLELGDSALYFCASSPQGSNQPQHFGDGTRLSIL.

This sequence joins TRBV4-2 and TRBJ2-7; TRBD1 matches at 9 bases. The CDR3 spans 13 residues. Germline V gene data show CDR1 as LGHNA and CDR2 as YNFKEQ. Germline trimming cut 4 bases from V and 13 bases from J; bases unmatched to any gene: 11. CDR3 in amino acids: CASSRETGGSTYF. In DNA, the CDR3 is TGTGCCAGCAGCCGCGAAACAGGGGGCTCAACCTACTTC.

The chain joins TRBV11-2 to TRBJ2-5; TRBD2 aligns across 11 bases. Trimming took 4 bases from V and 2 from J; bases not matched to a gene: 3. Per germline, CDR1 SGHAT and CDR2 FQNNGV. The CDR3 loop spans 15 amino acids. CDR3 amino acids: CASSYTSGGQETQYF. CDR3 coding DNA: TGTGCCAGCAGCTACACTAGCGGGGGACAAGAGACCCAGTACTTC. Filled out from reference TRBV11-2 and TRBJ2-5, the complete variable domain reads EAGVAQSPRYKIIEKRQSVAFWCNPISGHATLYWYQQILGQGPKLLIQFQNNGVVDDSQLPKDRFSAERLKGVDSTLKIQPAKLEDSAVYLCASSYTSGGQETQYFGPGTRLLVL.

The chain joins TRBV7-9 to TRBJ1-3; 7 bases map to TRBD1. Germline-derived CDR1 and CDR2 are SEHNR and FQNEAQ (reference sequence). After removal of 5 bases from V and 4 bases from J, the junction contained 5 bases not matched to a gene. There are 14 residues in the CDR3. The CDR3 DNA follows: TGTGCCAGCAGCCGGCAGGGGGGAGGAAACACCATATATTTT. Its translation is CASSRQGGGNTIYF.

This clone has just one count. The gene calls are TRBV5-6 and TRBJ1-2; 8 nucleotides match TRBD1. V lost 0 bases, J lost 7 bases, and 8 bases stayed unmatched. This CDR3 has 15 amino acids. Germline lookup yields CDR1 SGHDT and CDR2 YYEEEE. CDR3 region: CASSLAPDRVLGYTF. The CDR3 nucleotides are TGTGCCAGCAGCTTGGCCCCGGACAGGGTGCTTGGCTACACCTTC. Complete variable domain (other parts from reference TRBV5-6 and TRBJ1-2): DAGVTQSPTHLIKTRGQQVTLRCSPKSGHDTVSWYQQALGQGPQFIFQYYEEEERQRGNFPDRFSGHQFPNYSSELNVNALLLGDSALYLCASSLAPDRVLGYTFGSGTRLTVV.

The gene calls are TRBV7-6 and TRBJ1-3, with TRBD1 matching 7 bases. Germline-derived CDR1 and CDR2 are SGHVS and FNYEAQ. Losses at the gene ends were 4 bases for V and 4 bases for J; bases not matched to a gene: 13. This CDR3 spans 17 amino acids. CDR3 loop: CASSSPQQGLWGNTIYF. In DNA, the CDR3 is TGTGCCAGCAGCTCCCCGCAACAGGGGCTCTGGGGAAACACCATATATTTT.

The chain uses TRBV27 and TRBJ1-5, with TRBD1 as a possible D gene (6 bases). CDR3 length: 16 amino acids. Trimming stripped 5 bases from V and 5 bases from J, with 19 bases between. CDR1 is MNHEY and CDR2 is SMNVEV in the germline V gene (reference sequence). The CDR3 DNA sequence: TGTGCCAGCAGTAAGAGCCGTTGGGGGGCGGATCAGCCCCAGCATTTT. The encoded protein is CASSKSRWGADQPQHF.

In its sample, this clone was seen a few times. The CDR3 nucleotides read TGCGCCAGCAGCTTGGACCCTGGAGGAAACACTGAAGCTTTCTTT. Its protein is CASSLDPGGNTEAFF. The V gene is TRBV5-1, the J gene TRBJ1-1; D is uncertain. The germline V gene has CDR1 SGHRS and CDR2 YFSETQ. V lost 0 bases to trimming and J lost 2 bases, with 11 bases between them. This CDR3 region has 15 residues. Combining the CDR3 with reference TRBV5-1 and TRBJ1-1 gives the whole variable domain KAGVTQTPRYLIKTRGQQVTLSCSPISGHRSVSWYQQTPGQGLQFLFEYFSETQRNKGNFPGRFSGRQFSNSRSEMNVSTLELGDSALYLCASSLDPGGNTEAFFGQGTRLTVV.

This clone showed up just once. The chain is built from TRBV11-1 and TRBJ1-6; 10 nucleotides agree with TRBD1. Trimming took 5 bases from V and 3 from J; bases not matched to a gene: 4. Germline loops: CDR1 SGHAT, CDR2 FQDESV (reference sequence). This CDR3 has 16 amino acids. The CDR3 sequence: CASSPTGGVYNSPLHF. CDR3 DNA sequence: TGTGCCAGCAGCCCGACAGGGGGCGTCTATAATTCACCCCTCCACTTT.

This sequence joins TRBV6-2 or TRBV6-3 and TRBJ2-2; D uncertain. V lost 6 bases and J 6 bases, leaving 8 bases between the germline ends. This CDR3 has 12 amino acids. The V gene's germline CDR1 is MNHEY and CDR2 SVGEGT. CDR3 sequence reads: CASSKGPGELFF. The DNA of the CDR3 is TGTGCCAGCAGCAAAGGTCCCGGGGAGCTGTTTTTT.

The chain couples TRBV7-6 to TRBJ1-1; 7 bases line up with TRBD1. The CDR3 totals 16 residues. With V trimmed by 2 bases and J by 4 bases, 10 bases remained unmatched. CDR1 is SGHVS and CDR2 is FNYEAQ in the germline V gene. DNA for the CDR3: TGTGCCAGCAGCTTATTGGGCCCGAGGGGGCGCACTGAAGCTTTCTTT. Translated, it gives CASSLLGPRGRTEAFF.

The chain has TRBV7-9 and TRBJ1-2; maybe TRBD1 (5 bases). Germline values: CDR1 SEHNR, CDR2 FQNEAQ (reference sequence). The CDR3 runs 15 residues. Trimming cost V 1 base and J 7 bases, with 16 bases left between them. CDR3 in amino acids: CASSLGAGRYFGYTF. The CDR3 nucleotides are TGTGCCAGCAGCTTAGGTGCGGGACGCTATTTTGGCTACACCTTC.

The V and J genes are TRBV27 and TRBJ1-6; TRBD1 agrees at 9 bases. This CDR3 comprises 15 residues. Unmatched junction bases numbered 6, after V lost 5 bases and J lost 7 bases. CDR1 and CDR2 from the germline V gene are MNHEY and SMNVEV (reference sequence). The CDR3 coding sequence is TGTGCCAGCAGTCCCTCAGGGACAGGGAATTCACCCCTCCACTTT. Protein: CASSPSGTGNSPLHF.

This chain links TRBV10-3 with TRBJ2-6, with a tentative D call TRBD2 (5 bases). In germline, CDR1 is ENHRY, CDR2 SYGVKD. The V end was cut by 6 bases, the J end by 4 bases, with 7 bases between. The CDR3 sequence is 13 residues long. CDR3 DNA sequence: TGTGCCATCAGCGGGAAGGGGGCCAACGTCCTGACTTTC. Encoded protein: CAISGKGANVLTF.

The chain carries TRBV6-6 and TRBJ2-7; D tentatively reads TRBD1 or TRBD2 (5 bases each). The CDR3 totals 15 residues. Germline-derived CDR1 and CDR2 are MNHNY and SVGAGI (reference sequence). Trimming shortened V by 8 bases and J by 7 bases, and 24 bases separated the two germline ends. The CDR3 reads CASRDGGSLRLEQYF. In DNA form, the CDR3 reads TGTGCCAGCCGGGACGGCGGGTCCCTACGTTTGGAGCAGTACTTC.

The gene calls are TRBV21-1 and TRBJ2-3. TRBV21-1 is given as a pseudogene. The CDR3 spans 14 residues. CDR3 coding DNA: TGTGCCAGCAGCCTAAGGGACAGCACAGATACGCAGTATTTT. This encodes CASSLRDSTDTQYF.